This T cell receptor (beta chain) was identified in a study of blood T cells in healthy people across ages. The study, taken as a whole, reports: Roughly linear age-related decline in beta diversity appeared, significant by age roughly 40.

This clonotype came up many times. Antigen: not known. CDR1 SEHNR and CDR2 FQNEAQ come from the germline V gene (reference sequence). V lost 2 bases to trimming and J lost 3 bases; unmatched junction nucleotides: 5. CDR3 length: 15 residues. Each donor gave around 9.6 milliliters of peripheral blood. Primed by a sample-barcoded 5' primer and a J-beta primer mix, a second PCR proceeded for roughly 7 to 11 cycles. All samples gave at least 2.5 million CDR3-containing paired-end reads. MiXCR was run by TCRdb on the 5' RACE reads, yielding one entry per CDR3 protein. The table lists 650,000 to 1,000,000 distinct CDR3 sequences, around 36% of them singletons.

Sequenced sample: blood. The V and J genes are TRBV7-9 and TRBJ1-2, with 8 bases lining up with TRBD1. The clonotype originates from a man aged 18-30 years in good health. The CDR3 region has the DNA TGTGCCAGCAGCTTAAAGACAGGGGACGACTATGGCTACACCTTC. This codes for CASSLKTGDDYGYTF.